Listed below are T cell receptor beta chains from one sample, sequenced in a study of blood T cells in healthy people across ages. TCRdb processed the 5' RACE reads anew with MiXCR; each CDR3 protein has one entry. The data contain more than 700,000 distinct CDR3 sequences, more than 35% of them singletons. The material sequenced was blood. These receptors all stem from a man of 80 years or more in good health. Each CDR3 is given with its conserved first and last residue. A D gene is named only where the DNA matches it firmly. Expanded clones are given a class, and other clones once, few, many or no size at all.

CSARGQASGRRGYF TGCAGTGCCAGAGGACAGGCTAGCGGGAGGAGGGGGTACTTC . TRBJ2-7 TRBD2 TRBV20-1
CSVELDTSYEQYF TGCAGCGTTGAATTGGATACCTCCTACGAGCAGTACTTC once TRBJ2-7 . TRBV29-1
CASSPTDRAQPQHF TGCGCCAGCAGTCCTACTGACAGGGCTCAGCCCCAGCATTTT . TRBJ1-5 TRBD1 TRBV10-2
CASSLQERTGEDTQYF TGTGCCAGCAGCCTCCAGGAAAGGACAGGGGAAGATACGCAGTATTTT few TRBJ2-3 TRBD1 TRBV9
CASSLLESSYDEQYF TGTGCCAGCAGCCTTCTTGAAAGCTCCTACGATGAGCAGTACTTC . TRBJ2-7 . TRBV11-1
CASTPTSGRAASYEQYF TGTGCCAGCACCCCCACTAGCGGGAGGGCCGCATCCTACGAGCAGTACTTC few TRBJ2-7 TRBD2 TRBV28
CASGNPPGDTQYF TGTGCCAGCGGCAACCCGCCCGGGGATACGCAGTATTTT . TRBJ2-3 . TRBV7-9
CASSFLQGAGDTQYF TGTGCCAGCAGCTTCTTACAGGGGGCGGGAGATACGCAGTATTTT . TRBJ2-3 TRBD1 TRBV7-2
CSAPGQPREKLFF TGCAGTGCCCCTGGACAGCCTAGAGAAAAACTGTTTTTT . TRBJ1-4 . TRBV20-1
CASSPDRLMNTEAFF TGTGCCAGCAGCCCCGACAGACTAATGAACACTGAAGCTTTCTTT . TRBJ1-1 . TRBV7-9
CASKGLAGDNEQFF TGTGCCAGCAAAGGACTAGCGGGAGATAATGAGCAGTTCTTC . TRBJ2-1 TRBD2 TRBV2
CASSPDRQGSPLHF TGTGCCAGCAGCCCAGACCGGCAGGGTTCACCCCTCCACTTT few TRBJ1-6 . TRBV7-2
CATGSSGGLSYEQYF TGTGCTACCGGATCTAGCGGGGGGTTGTCCTACGAGCAGTACTTC . TRBJ2-7 TRBD2 TRBV12-5
CASSSGLAGSYEQYF TGTGCCAGCAGTTCGGGACTAGCGGGATCCTACGAGCAGTACTTC many TRBJ2-7 TRBD2 TRBV11-2
CASSQGSGSQYEQYF TGTGCCAGCAGCCAGGGGAGCGGGAGTCAGTACGAGCAGTACTTC . TRBJ2-7 TRBD2 TRBV7-2
CAVSGTYYEQYF TGTGCCGTCTCCGGGACGTACTACGAGCAGTACTTC . TRBJ2-7 . TRBV28
CAGGRTEAFF TGTGCCGGCGGACGGACTGAAGCTTTCTTT . TRBJ1-1 . TRBV30
CSVQEQNYGYTF TGCAGTGTACAGGAGCAGAACTATGGCTACACCTTC many TRBJ1-2 . TRBV20-1
CSASPPGGYRETQYF TGCAGTGCCAGCCCTCCAGGGGGTTATCGAGAGACCCAGTACTTC many TRBJ2-5 TRBD1 TRBV20-1
CASSQDLGQGASEQFF TGCGCCAGCAGCCAAGATCTGGGACAGGGGGCGAGTGAGCAGTTCTTC few TRBJ2-1 TRBD1 TRBV4-3
CASSQDVAGGNIQYF TGTGCCAGCAGCCAAGATGTAGCGGGGGGAAACATTCAGTACTTC many TRBJ2-4 TRBD2 TRBV4-2
CASSEFTGAAPLHGDTQYF TGTGCCAGCAGTGAATTTACAGGAGCGGCGCCACTGCACGGAGATACGCAGTATTTT . TRBJ2-3 . TRBV25-1
CSALRRAGVDNEQFF TGCAGTGCTCTGAGGCGAGCGGGAGTAGATAATGAGCAGTTCTTC . TRBJ2-1 TRBD2 TRBV20-1
CASSQDRNGRSYEQYF TGCGCCAGCAGCCAAGATAGGAACGGCCGTAGCTACGAGCAGTACTTC . TRBJ2-7 . TRBV4-3
CASSHPSGTTYEQYF TGTGCCAGCAGTCATCCCTCCGGGACAACCTACGAGCAGTACTTC . TRBJ2-7 . TRBV28
CSAPGLGHYGYTF TGCAGTGCTCCAGGGTTGGGCCACTATGGCTACACCTTC few TRBJ1-2 . TRBV20-1
CSAPGLAGGPGNEQFF TGCAGTGCCCCAGGACTAGCGGGAGGGCCGGGGAATGAGCAGTTCTTC many TRBJ2-1 TRBD2 TRBV20-1
CASSYDSREGEQYF TGTGCCAGCAGTTACGACAGTCGGGAGGGTGAGCAGTACTTC . TRBJ2-7 TRBD2 TRBV6-6
CAWSVRPRETQYF TGTGCCTGGAGTGTTCGTCCACGGGAGACCCAGTACTTC few TRBJ2-5 . TRBV30
CSALWDYEQYF TGCAGTGCTCTTTGGGATTACGAGCAGTACTTC . TRBJ2-7 . TRBV20-1
CASSLGSSSEQYF TGTGCCAGCAGCTTAGGTTCTAGCTCCGAGCAGTACTTC once TRBJ2-7 . TRBV13
CASSFTGAAQETQYF TGTGCCAGCAGTTTCACCGGGGCGGCCCAAGAGACCCAGTACTTC . TRBJ2-5 . TRBV28
CASSLEPTIGYTDTQYF TGTGCCAGCAGCTTAGAACCGACTATCGGGTACACAGATACGCAGTATTTT . TRBJ2-3 . TRBV11-2
CAISDPVKRGYNEQFF TGTGCCATCAGTGACCCGGTGAAGCGGGGTTACAATGAGCAGTTCTTC few TRBJ2-1 TRBD2 TRBV10-3
CSARKQGWDEQFF TGCAGTGCTAGGAAGCAGGGGTGGGATGAGCAGTTCTTC . TRBJ2-1 . TRBV20-1
CASSVDFQPFDEQFF TGTGCCAGCAGTGTAGACTTCCAGCCCTTCGATGAGCAGTTCTTC . TRBJ2-1 . TRBV2
CASSYSRSTYEQYF TGTGCCAGCAGTTACTCCCGGAGTACCTACGAGCAGTACTTC . TRBJ2-7 . TRBV6-5
CASSLREFGDEQYF TGTGCCAGCAGTTTACGAGAATTTGGAGACGAGCAGTACTTC few TRBJ2-7 . TRBV12-3/TRBV12-4
CASSLGLAGGIGEQFF TGTGCCAGCAGCCTGGGACTAGCGGGGGGTATCGGTGAGCAGTTCTTC . TRBJ2-1 TRBD2 TRBV7-9
CAISQGGRATEQFF TGTGCCATCAGTCAGGGGGGGAGGGCCACTGAGCAGTTCTTC . TRBJ2-1 . TRBV10-3
CASSLESETGSPLHF TGTGCCAGCAGCTTAGAGTCCGAGACGGGGTCACCCCTCCACTTT . TRBJ1-6 . TRBV11-3
CASSKNRFEQYF TGTGCCAGTAGTAAGAACAGGTTCGAGCAGTACTTC . TRBJ2-7 . TRBV19